The source of this TCR beta chain is a study of T cell clones after liver transplantation. This clone was recorded only once. Its target is not known. Study findings and constraints: In most of the 8 subjects, circulating graft-donor-reactive CD4 TCRbeta sequences fell significantly after transplant.

Sequenced by immunoSEQ multiplex PCR; TCRdb stores in-frame clones only, minus some. The repertoire holds some 45,000 clones, with roughly 84% as singletons. The clonotype was recovered from a human patient who received a liver transplant. Some T cells may originate from the graft donor. The sequencing used CD4+ T cells from blood, collected 24 months after liver transplant.

The CDR3 region has the DNA TGTGCCAGCAGCTTGGTACCGGCCTCACCCCTCCACTTT. Its translation is CASSLVPASPLHF. This rearrangement joins TRBV5-4 to TRBJ1-6; D remains ambiguous. Deletions cut 0 bases from V and 10 bases from J, with 8 bases between. This CDR3 is built from 13 residues. Per the germline V gene, CDR1 is SGHNT and CDR2 is YYREEE (reference sequence). The full variable domain, with the rest looked up from reference TRBV5-4 and TRBJ1-6, is ETGVTQSPTHLIKTRGQQVTLRCSSQSGHNTVSWYQQALGQGPQFIFQYYREEENGRGNFPPRFSGLQFPNYSSELNVNALELDDSALYLCASSLVPASPLHFGNGTRLTVT.